One sample yielded the 4 T cell receptor beta chains listed below, sequenced in a study of shared clonotypes between healthy human individuals. Cells designated naive CD8 were CD45RO-negative and were positively selected for CCR7, with terminally differentiated effector memory CD45RA+ cells excluded. This table comes from immunoSEQ multiplex PCR, and its TCRdb copy is limited to in-frame clones, with some not included. This sample carries roughly 2.1 million clones, approximately 94% of them seen once, and the ten largest clones take under 2%. The sequenced sample was naive CD8+ T cells from PBMCs. Receptors originate from a man between 18 and 29 years old in good health. Some clones in this sample may be carry-over from other donors' samples.

This clone was counted once. This chain uses TRBV21-1 with TRBJ1-2. TRBV21-1 is given as a pseudogene. The CDR3 is 16 residues long. CDR3 residues: CASRTGEDLRLHGYTF. Written as DNA, the CDR3 is TGTGCCAGCAGGACGGGGGAGGACTTAAGACTGCATGGCTACACCTTC.

This rearrangement joins TRBV15 to TRBJ1-4; no firm D call. CDR3 length equals 16 residues. Trimming shortened V by 0 bases and J by 1 base, and 9 bases separated the two germline ends. Germline CDR1 reads LNHNV; CDR2 reads YYDKDF (reference sequence). CDR3 sequence reads: CATSRDRRVTNEKLFF. In DNA form, the CDR3 reads TGTGCCACCAGCAGAGATCGGAGGGTAACTAATGAAAAACTGTTTTTT.

This clone turned up a few times. The genes are TRBV7-9 and TRBJ2-1; TRBD1 or TRBD2 may be the D gene (5 bases each). Germline CDR1 SEHNR, CDR2 FQNEAQ (reference sequence). Between the trimmed V and J ends, which lost 0 bases and 9 bases, there was a span of 12 bases. This CDR3 comprises 14 residues. The CDR3 coding sequence is TGTGCCAGCAGCTTAGCGGGAGCTAGGGGTGAGCAGTTCTTC. This gives the protein CASSLAGARGEQFF.

The rearrangement links TRBV25-1 to TRBJ1-1; possibly TRBD1 for D (5 bases). Trimming took 8 bases from V and 4 from J, leaving 17 bases between them. CDR3 length equals 14 residues. Germline CDR1 reads MGHDK; CDR2 reads SYGVNS. This CDR3 reads CASSERGGGTEAFF. The CDR3 nucleotides are TGTGCCAGCTCCGAAAGGGGCGGGGGCACTGAAGCTTTCTTT.